The source of this T cell receptor beta chain is a study of blood T cell repertoires in COVID-19 (dated by TCRdb to 2019 to 2021). For context, the study as a whole: Samples covering the acute and convalescent phases of COVID-19 were provided by collaborators in the United States, Italy and Spain. The prospective study material was composed of cDNA or gDNA derived from T cells, B-cell-depleted T cells, or PBMCs. The dataset comprised deeply sampled blood TCRbeta repertoires from subjects exposed to, actively infected with, or recovered from COVID-19. A freely available public database, intended as a resource for researchers studying the immune response to SARS-CoV-2, is where the repertoires were released. Samples came from the ongoing ImmuneRACE study (first 160 participants) plus 1,254 subjects from 6 global collaborators. A de-identified subject ID, COVID-19 status, age in years and sex were almost always included in the sample metadata. Where HLA class I and class II types were available, the types were taken from metadata supplied by the sample provider, not from assay-based typing.

General conclusions and limits of the study: The amount of clinical and demographic metadata varied by source and participant and was provided uncurated.

Concerning this clone: Its binding antigen is unknown. Per-nucleotide qualities are absent, and no much larger clonotype sits a single base away.

V is reduced by 6 bases and J by 6 bases, leaving a spacing of 11 bases between them. The germline V gene sets CDR1 to MNHEY and CDR2 to SVGAGI. The CDR3 covers 13 residues, taking in both the cysteine and the phenylalanine. Just the 39-base CDR3 DNA is kept, in frame starting at base 1. Collaborating institutions collected whole blood in K2EDTA tubes following their own protocols. For TCRbeta analysis, collaborators shipped samples as frozen whole blood, isolated PBMCs, or DNA extracted from either of those sample types. The immunoSEQ Assay, a bias-controlled multiplex PCR, was used to amplify TCRbeta CDR3 regions from genomic DNA. Regarding the original processing steps: The number of nucleated cells in each sample was estimated from the amplification of reference gene primers within the assay. To quantify the absolute abundance of each unique TCRbeta CDR3 rearrangement, sequence reads were collapsed and filtered. Productive Simpson clonality was computed per sample as the square root of Simpson's diversity index over productive rearrangements. Imported from immuneACCESS, the table was reduced by TCRdb to in-frame sequences with V and J called. These copies leave out some clones; in studies compared against another copy, an unresolved V gene accounts for under half, and the cause of the remainder is not known. V and J calls and clone size follow that table, whereas D and trimming were derived from the DNA. The sample yields approximately 190,000 clones; under 90% were counted once. The ten most abundant clones make up approximately 15% of the sample.

The sequenced material came from peripheral blood. The receptor chain draws on TRBV6-5 and TRBJ2-2; perhaps TRBD1 is the D gene, with 6 bases matching. This receptor was identified in a young man with active or convalescent COVID-19. The sequence in DNA is TGTGCCAGCAGAAGAGCAGGGGCCGGGGAGCTGTTTTTT. This sequence encodes CASRRAGAGELFF.